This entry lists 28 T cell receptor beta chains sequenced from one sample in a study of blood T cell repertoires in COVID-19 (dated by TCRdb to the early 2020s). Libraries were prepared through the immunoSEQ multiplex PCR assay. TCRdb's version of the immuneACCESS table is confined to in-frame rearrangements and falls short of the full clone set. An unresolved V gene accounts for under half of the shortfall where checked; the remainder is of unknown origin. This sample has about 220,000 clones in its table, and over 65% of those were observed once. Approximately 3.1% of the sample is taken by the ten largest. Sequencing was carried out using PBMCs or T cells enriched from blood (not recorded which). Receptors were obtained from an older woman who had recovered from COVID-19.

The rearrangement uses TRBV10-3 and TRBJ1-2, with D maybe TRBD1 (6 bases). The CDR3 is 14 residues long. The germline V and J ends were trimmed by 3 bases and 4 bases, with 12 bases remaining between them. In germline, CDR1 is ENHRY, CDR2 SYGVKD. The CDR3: CAISEAGDIYGYTF. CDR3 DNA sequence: TGTGCCATCAGTGAAGCGGGGGACATCTATGGCTACACCTTC.

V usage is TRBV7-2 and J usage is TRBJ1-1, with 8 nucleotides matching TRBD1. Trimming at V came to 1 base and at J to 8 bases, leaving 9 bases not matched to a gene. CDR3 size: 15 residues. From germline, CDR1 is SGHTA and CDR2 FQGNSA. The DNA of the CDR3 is TGTGCCAGCAGCTTAGGCAGGGGGCTTGGTAGCGAAGCTTTCTTT. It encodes CASSLGRGLGSEAFF.

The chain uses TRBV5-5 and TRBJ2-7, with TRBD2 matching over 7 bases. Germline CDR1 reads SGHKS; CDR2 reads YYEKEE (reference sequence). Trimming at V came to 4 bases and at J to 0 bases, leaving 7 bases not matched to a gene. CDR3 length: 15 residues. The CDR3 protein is CASSPLLAVSYEQYF. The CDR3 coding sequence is TGTGCCAGCAGCCCGCTGCTAGCGGTCTCCTACGAGCAGTACTTC.

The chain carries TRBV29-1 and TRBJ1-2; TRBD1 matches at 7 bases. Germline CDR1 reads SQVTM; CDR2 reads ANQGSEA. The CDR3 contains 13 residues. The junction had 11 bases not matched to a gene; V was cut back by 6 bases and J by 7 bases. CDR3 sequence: CSVGRQGSIGYTF. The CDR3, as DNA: TGCAGCGTGGGTCGACAGGGATCTATTGGCTACACCTTC.

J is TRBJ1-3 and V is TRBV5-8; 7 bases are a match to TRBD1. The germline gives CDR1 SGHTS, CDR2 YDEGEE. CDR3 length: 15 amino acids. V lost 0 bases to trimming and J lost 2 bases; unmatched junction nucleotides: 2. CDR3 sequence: CASSLEGAAGNTIYF. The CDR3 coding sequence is TGTGCCAGCAGCTTGGAGGGGGCCGCTGGAAACACCATATATTTT.

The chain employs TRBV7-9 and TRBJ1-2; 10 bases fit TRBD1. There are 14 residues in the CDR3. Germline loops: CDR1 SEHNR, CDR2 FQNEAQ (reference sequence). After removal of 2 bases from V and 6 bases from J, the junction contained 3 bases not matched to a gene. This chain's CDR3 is CASSLFDRGHGYTF. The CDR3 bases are TGTGCCAGCAGCTTATTCGACAGGGGGCATGGCTACACCTTC.

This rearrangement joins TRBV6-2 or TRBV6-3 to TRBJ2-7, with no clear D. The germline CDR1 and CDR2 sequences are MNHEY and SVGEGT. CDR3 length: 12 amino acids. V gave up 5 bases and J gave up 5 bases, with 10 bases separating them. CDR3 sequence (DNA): TGTGCCAGCAGTGCTTGGGCCGACGAGCAGTACTTC. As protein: CASSAWADEQYF.

The CDR3 region is CASRKGDLDTEAFF. The DNA of the CDR3 is TGTGCCAGCAGGAAGGGGGATTTGGACACTGAAGCTTTCTTT. The chain carries TRBV27 and TRBJ1-1; the D gene is possibly TRBD1 (6 bases). V was clipped by 6 bases and J by 3 bases, with 14 bases between them. CDR3 length equals 14 residues. Germline CDR1 is MNHEY and CDR2 is SMNVEV (reference sequence).

This chain's CDR3 is CASSLPAGAGNLGELFF. The CDR3 DNA follows: TGTGCCAGCAGCTTGCCGGCGGGAGCGGGAAACCTCGGGGAGCTGTTTTTT. J is TRBJ2-2 and V is TRBV5-4, with 7 bases that match TRBD2. V gave up 1 base and J gave up 7 bases; unmatched junction bases: 13. This CDR3 is built from 17 residues. CDR1 is SGHNT, CDR2 YYREEE, per germline (reference sequence).

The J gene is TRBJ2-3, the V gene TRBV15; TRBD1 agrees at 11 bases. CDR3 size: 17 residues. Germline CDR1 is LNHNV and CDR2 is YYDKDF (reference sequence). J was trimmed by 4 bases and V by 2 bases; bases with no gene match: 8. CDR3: CATSRSRTGGDADTQYF. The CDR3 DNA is TGTGCCACCAGCAGATCCAGGACAGGGGGCGATGCAGATACGCAGTATTTT.

The CDR3 DNA is TGTGCCAGCAGGCCCTCCAGGCAAAACTATGGCTACACCTTC. Translated, it gives CASRPSRQNYGYTF. V is TRBV6-5 and J is TRBJ1-2; unclear D gene. The CDR3 is made up of 14 amino acids. Germline CDR1 and CDR2: MNHEY and SVGAGI. Trimming left V 6 bases short and J 2 bases short, with 13 bases between.

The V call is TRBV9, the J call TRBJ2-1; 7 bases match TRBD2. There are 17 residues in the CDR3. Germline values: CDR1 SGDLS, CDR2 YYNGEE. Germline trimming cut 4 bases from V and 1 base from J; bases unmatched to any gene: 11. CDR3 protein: CASSPGGGLMSYNEQFF. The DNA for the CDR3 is TGTGCCAGCAGCCCGGGTGGGGGACTAATGTCCTACAATGAGCAGTTCTTC.

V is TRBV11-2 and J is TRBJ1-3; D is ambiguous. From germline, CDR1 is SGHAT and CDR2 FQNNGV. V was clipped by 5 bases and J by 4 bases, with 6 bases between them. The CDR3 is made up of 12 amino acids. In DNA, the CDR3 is TGTGCCAGCAGCCTCCCGGGAAACACCATATATTTT. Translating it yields CASSLPGNTIYF. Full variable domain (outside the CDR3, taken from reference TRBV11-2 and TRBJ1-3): EAGVAQSPRYKIIEKRQSVAFWCNPISGHATLYWYQQILGQGPKLLIQFQNNGVVDDSQLPKDRFSAERLKGVDSTLKIQPAKLEDSAVYLCASSLPGNTIYFGEGSWLTVV.

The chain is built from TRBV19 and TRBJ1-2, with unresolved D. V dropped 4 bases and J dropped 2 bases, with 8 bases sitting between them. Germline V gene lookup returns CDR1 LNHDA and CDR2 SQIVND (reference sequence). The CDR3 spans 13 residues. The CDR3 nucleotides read TGTGCCAGTAGTAGGACGGGAAACTATGGCTACACCTTC. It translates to CASSRTGNYGYTF.

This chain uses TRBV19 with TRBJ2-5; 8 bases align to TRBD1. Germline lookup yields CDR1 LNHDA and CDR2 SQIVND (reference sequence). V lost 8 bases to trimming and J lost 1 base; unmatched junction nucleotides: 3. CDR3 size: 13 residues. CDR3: CASQDRGQETQYF. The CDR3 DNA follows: TGTGCCAGTCAAGACAGGGGCCAAGAGACCCAGTACTTC.

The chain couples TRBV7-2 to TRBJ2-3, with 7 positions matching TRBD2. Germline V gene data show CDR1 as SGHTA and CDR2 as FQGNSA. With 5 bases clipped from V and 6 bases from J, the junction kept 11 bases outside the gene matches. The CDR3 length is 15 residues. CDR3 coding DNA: TGTGCCAGCAGCCTGGGGCCTAGCGGTTGGGATACGCAGTATTTT. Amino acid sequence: CASSLGPSGWDTQYF.

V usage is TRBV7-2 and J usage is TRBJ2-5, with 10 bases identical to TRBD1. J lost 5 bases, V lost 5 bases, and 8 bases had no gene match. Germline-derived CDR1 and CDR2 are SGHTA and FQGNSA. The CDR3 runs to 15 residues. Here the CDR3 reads CASSDRGQNWETQYF. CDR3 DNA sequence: TGTGCCAGCAGCGACAGGGGGCAAAATTGGGAGACCCAGTACTTC.

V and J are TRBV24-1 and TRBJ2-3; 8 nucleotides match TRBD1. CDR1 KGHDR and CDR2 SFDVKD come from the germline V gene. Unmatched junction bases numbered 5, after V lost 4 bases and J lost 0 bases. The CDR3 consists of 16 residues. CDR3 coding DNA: TGTGCCACCAGTGAGGGGCGACAGGGGAGCACAGATACGCAGTATTTT. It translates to CATSEGRQGSTDTQYF.

The DNA of the CDR3 is TGTGCCAGCTCTAGGACAGGGGAGGTGAACACTGAAGCTTTCTTT. Amino acids: CASSRTGEVNTEAFF. V usage is TRBV18 and J usage is TRBJ1-1; 9 nucleotides line up with TRBD1. Germline V CDR1 and CDR2: KGHSH, LQKENI. The CDR3 is 15 residues long. V lost 6 bases and J lost 0; bases outside the gene matches: 5.

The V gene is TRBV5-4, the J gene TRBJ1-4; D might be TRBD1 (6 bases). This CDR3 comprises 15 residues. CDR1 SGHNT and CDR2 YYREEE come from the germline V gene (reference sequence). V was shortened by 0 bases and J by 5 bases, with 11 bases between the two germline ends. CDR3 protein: CASSLGPGGNEKLFF. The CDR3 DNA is TGTGCCAGCAGCTTGGGACCGGGGGGCAATGAAAAACTGTTTTTT.

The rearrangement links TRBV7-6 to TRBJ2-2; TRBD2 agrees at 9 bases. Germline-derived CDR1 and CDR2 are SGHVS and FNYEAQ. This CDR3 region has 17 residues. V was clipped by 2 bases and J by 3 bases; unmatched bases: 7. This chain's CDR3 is CASSLMASGTHTGELFF. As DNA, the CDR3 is TGTGCCAGCAGCTTAATGGCTAGCGGGACCCACACCGGGGAGCTGTTTTTT.

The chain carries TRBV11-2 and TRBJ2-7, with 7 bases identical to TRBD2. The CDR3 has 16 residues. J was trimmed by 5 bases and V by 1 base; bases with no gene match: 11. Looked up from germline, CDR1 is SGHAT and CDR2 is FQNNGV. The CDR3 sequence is CASSLAAWGGSHEQYF. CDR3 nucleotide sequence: TGTGCCAGCAGCTTAGCAGCCTGGGGCGGGAGCCACGAGCAGTACTTC.

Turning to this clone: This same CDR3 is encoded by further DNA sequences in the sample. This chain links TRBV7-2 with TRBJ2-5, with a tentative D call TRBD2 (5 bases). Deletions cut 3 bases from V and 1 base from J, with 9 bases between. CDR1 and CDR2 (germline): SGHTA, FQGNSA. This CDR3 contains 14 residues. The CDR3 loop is CASSFTSGQETQYF. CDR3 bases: TGTGCCAGCAGCTTCACCAGCGGCCAAGAGACCCAGTACTTC.

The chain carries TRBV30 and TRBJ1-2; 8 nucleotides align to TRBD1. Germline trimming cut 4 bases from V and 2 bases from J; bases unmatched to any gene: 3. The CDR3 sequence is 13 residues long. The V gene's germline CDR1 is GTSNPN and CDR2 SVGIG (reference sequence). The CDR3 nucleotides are TGTGCCTGGACTCGACAGGGGAACTATGGCTACACCTTC. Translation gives CAWTRQGNYGYTF.

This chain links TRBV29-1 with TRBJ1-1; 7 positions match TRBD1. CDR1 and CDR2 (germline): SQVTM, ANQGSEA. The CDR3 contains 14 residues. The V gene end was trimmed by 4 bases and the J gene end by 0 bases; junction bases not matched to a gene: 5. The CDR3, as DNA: TGCAGCGTTGCGGCAGGGGGAGTGAACACTGAAGCTTTCTTT. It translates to CSVAAGGVNTEAFF.

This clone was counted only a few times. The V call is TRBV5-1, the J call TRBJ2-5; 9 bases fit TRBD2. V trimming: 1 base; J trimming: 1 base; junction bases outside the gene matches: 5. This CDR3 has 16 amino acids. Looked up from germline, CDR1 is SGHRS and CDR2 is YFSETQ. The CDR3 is CASSLIGGGVQETQYF. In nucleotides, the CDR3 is TGCGCCAGCAGCTTGATTGGCGGGGGGGTCCAAGAGACCCAGTACTTC. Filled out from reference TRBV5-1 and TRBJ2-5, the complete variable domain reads KAGVTQTPRYLIKTRGQQVTLSCSPISGHRSVSWYQQTPGQGLQFLFEYFSETQRNKGNFPGRFSGRQFSNSRSEMNVSTLELGDSALYLCASSLIGGGVQETQYFGPGTRLLVL.

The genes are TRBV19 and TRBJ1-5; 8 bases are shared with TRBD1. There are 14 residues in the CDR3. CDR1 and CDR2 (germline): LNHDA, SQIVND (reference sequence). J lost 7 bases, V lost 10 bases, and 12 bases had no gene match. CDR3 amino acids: CATHDRGQRQPQHF. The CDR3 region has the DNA TGTGCCACGCATGACAGGGGTCAGCGGCAGCCCCAGCATTTT.

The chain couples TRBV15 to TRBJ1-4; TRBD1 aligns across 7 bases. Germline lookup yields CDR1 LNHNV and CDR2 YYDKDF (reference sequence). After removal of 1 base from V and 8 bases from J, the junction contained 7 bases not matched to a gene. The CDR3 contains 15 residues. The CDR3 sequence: CATSRAGGQAEKLFF. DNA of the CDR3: TGTGCCACCAGCAGAGCGGGCGGACAGGCGGAAAAACTGTTTTTT.